This T cell receptor (beta chain) was recovered during a study of blood T cell repertoires in COVID-19. About the study: Samples representing acute and convalescent COVID-19 were sourced from the United States, Italy and Spain.

V gave up 7 bases and J gave up 5 bases, with 17 bases separating them. The CDR3 sequence is 15 residues long. CDR1 SGHAT and CDR2 FQNNGV come from the germline V gene. Enrolled during active infection, Seattle patients were then followed longitudinally. In the source study's methods: Amplification of reference gene primers provided the estimated nucleated cell counts. The data were produced by immunoSEQ multiplex PCR, yet TCRdb's version contains in-frame clones alone and is incomplete. The V and J calls and the clone size are those of that table, but D and trimming were determined from the DNA. The sample has about 180,000 clones, approximately 88% seen once; the top ten hold about 7%.

The specimen sequenced was peripheral blood. This receptor was identified in a middle-aged woman with COVID-19, enrolled during active disease. This chain links TRBV11-2 with TRBJ1-4; no clear D gene. The CDR3 bases are TGTGCCAGCACCCTCTCTTGGCGGCAGAATGAAAAACTGTTTTTT. Protein product: CASTLSWRQNEKLFF.